Each of the 28 T cell receptor beta chains below was sequenced from the same sample in a study of post-analysis software for immune sequencing data. The study's findings and limits: A few TRBV segments occurring more often in patients than controls included TRBV5-6, TRBV5-1 and TRBV20-1.

These receptors' antigens are unknown. Unique molecular identifiers were carried by the TCR beta cDNA libraries. Using its own MiXCR run on the PCR reads, TCRdb lists one record per CDR3 protein. The profile shows just over 250,000 distinct CDR3 sequences, 30% to 45% of them singletons. Sequencing was performed on blood. These receptors were taken from a girl between 10 and 17 years old with multiple sclerosis.

The chain uses TRBV24-1 and TRBJ2-5, with no clear D. V was pared by 5 bases and J by 11 bases, with 14 bases between. Germline lookup yields CDR1 KGHDR and CDR2 SFDVKD. The CDR3 is made up of 12 amino acids. This CDR3 is CATSAFSSRQYF. The CDR3 coding sequence is TGTGCCACCAGTGCCTTCTCCTCTCGGCAGTACTTC.

This clonotype was picked up a small number of times. A clone one base away is much larger, so this may be a read error. This chain joins TRBV15 and TRBJ2-5, with D uncertain. Between the trimmed V and J ends, which lost 7 bases and 11 bases, there was a span of 26 bases. This CDR3 is 15 amino acids long. CDR1 and CDR2 (germline): LNHNV, YYDKDF (reference sequence). CDR3 region: CATKPSRSRDNEQYF. The DNA for the CDR3 is TGTGCCACCAAACCGTCGAGATCCCGAGATAATGAGCAGTACTTC.

The rearrangement uses TRBV12-3 or TRBV12-4 and TRBJ1-2; 7 positions agree with TRBD1. The CDR3 totals 13 residues. V lost 7 bases and J lost 7; bases outside the gene matches: 9. The CDR3 loop is CASNEGQSRGYTF. CDR3 in DNA: TGTGCCAGCAACGAGGGACAGAGTCGTGGCTACACCTTC.

For this clonotype: A junction boundary mismatches the germline segment, possibly from a read error. The chain recombines TRBV12-3 or TRBV12-4 with TRBJ2-5, with D possibly being TRBD2 (7 bases). This CDR3 is 14 amino acids long. This CDR3 is CASSREGVQGTQYF. For the CDR3, the DNA is TGTGCAAGCAGCAGGGAGGGGGTTCAGGGGACCCAGTACTTC.

This clonotype has a count of ten or more. The V and J genes are TRBV15 and TRBJ2-5; 10 positions agree with TRBD2. Germline V gene sequence: CDR1 LNHNV, CDR2 YYDKDF (reference sequence). V shed 0 bases, J shed 5 bases, and the junction held 9 bases outside the gene matches. The CDR3 runs to 17 residues. Here the CDR3 reads CATSRDLPAGGLETQYF. Here the CDR3 DNA reads TGTGCCACCAGCAGAGATCTTCCAGCGGGGGGGCTTGAGACCCAGTACTTC.

At least ten counts were recorded for this clonotype. The rearrangement links TRBV12-3 or TRBV12-4 to TRBJ2-6; D gene unclear. The CDR3 has 16 amino acids. Trimming removed 5 bases at V and 0 bases at J, with 11 bases between. This CDR3 is CASSRDPSSGANVLTF. DNA for the CDR3: TGTGCCAGCAGTCGAGATCCTAGCTCTGGGGCCAACGTCCTGACTTTC.

This clonotype has only a few counts. This chain links TRBV3-1 with TRBJ2-1; 7 positions match TRBD2. CDR1 LGHDT and CDR2 YNNKEL come from the germline V gene (reference sequence). CDR3 length: 17 residues. After removal of 0 bases from V and 2 bases from J, the junction contained 7 bases not matched to a gene. CDR3 amino acids: CASSQEVAGAPYNEQFF. Here the CDR3 DNA reads TGTGCCAGCAGCCAAGAAGTCGCGGGAGCCCCCTACAATGAGCAGTTCTTC.

This clonotype was counted at least ten times. The V gene is TRBV7-9, the J gene TRBJ1-2; D call uncertain. Trimming removed 0 bases at V and 4 bases at J, with 15 bases between. The CDR3 is made up of 16 amino acids. The V gene's germline CDR1 is SEHNR and CDR2 FQNEAQ (reference sequence). The CDR3 loop reads CASSLAGVDDIYGYTF. DNA for the CDR3: TGTGCCAGCAGCTTAGCTGGGGTTGACGACATCTATGGCTACACCTTC.

To note about this clonotype: A clone one base away is much larger, so this may be a read error. This chain connects TRBV28 to TRBJ2-4, with D possibly matching TRBD2 (6 bases). Looked up from germline, CDR1 is MDHEN and CDR2 is SYDVKM. The CDR3 length is 15 residues. Trimming took 8 bases from V and 0 from J, leaving 14 bases between them. CDR3 region: CASGQGLLAKNIQYF. CDR3 sequence (DNA): TGTGCCAGCGGTCAGGGACTTTTAGCCAAAAACATTCAGTACTTC.

This clonotype was counted between two and nine times. The chain links TRBV29-1 to TRBJ2-1, with 8 bases lining up with TRBD2. The CDR3 runs 16 residues. Losses at the gene ends were 4 bases for V and 2 bases for J; bases not matched to a gene: 10. CDR1 and CDR2 from the germline V gene are SQVTM and ANQGSEA. In nucleotides, the CDR3 is TGCAGCGTTGCAAGGGAGCGGGAGAACGCCTACAATGAGCAGTTCTTC. Protein: CSVARERENAYNEQFF.

Points on this clonotype: One end of the junction is discordant with germline, which a read error may explain. V usage is TRBV3-1 and J usage is TRBJ2-3, with a weak D call TRBD2 (6 bases). The CDR3 sequence is 14 residues long. Germline V CDR1 and CDR2: LGHDT, YNNKEL (reference sequence). The CDR3 loop is CANSHRGSTDTQYF. CDR3 bases: TGTGCCAACAGCCATCGGGGGAGCACAGATACGCAGTATTTT.

The V call is TRBV27, the J call TRBJ2-3; D not resolved. Trimming stripped 3 bases from V and 1 base from J, with 14 bases between. This CDR3 is built from 16 residues. CDR1 MNHEY and CDR2 SMNVEV come from the germline V gene (reference sequence). The CDR3: CASSFPDSAGTDTQYF. CDR3 nucleotide sequence: TGTGCCAGCAGTTTTCCCGACTCGGCGGGCACAGATACGCAGTATTTT.

The CDR3 loop is CASSPPQETQYF. The CDR3 DNA reads as TGTGCCAGCAGCCCCCCCCAAGAGACCCAGTACTTC. V and J are TRBV3-1 and TRBJ2-5; D is uncertain. The germline V and J ends were trimmed by 4 bases and 1 base, with 4 bases remaining between them. Looked up from germline, CDR1 is LGHDT and CDR2 is YNNKEL (reference sequence). The CDR3 sequence is 12 residues long.

The chain is built from TRBV20-1 and TRBJ2-5; D could derive from TRBD1 or TRBD2 (6 bases each). Germline CDR1 is DFQATT and CDR2 is SNEGSKA (reference sequence). CDR3 length: 13 residues. Between the trimmed V and J ends, which lost 6 bases and 5 bases, there was a span of 16 bases. The CDR3 reads CSANPRGRETQYF. CDR3 bases: TGCAGTGCCAACCCTCGGGGGCGGGAGACCCAGTACTTC.

Comments on this clonotype: Since a much larger clone is just one base distant, this may be a read error. The rearrangement links TRBV4-1 to TRBJ2-5; D unclear. There are 14 residues in the CDR3. The germline gives CDR1 MGHRA, CDR2 YSYEKL. The CDR3 coding sequence is TGCGCCAGCAGCAAAGAGAACGTACAAGAGACCCAGTACTTC. This encodes CASSKENVQETQYF.

This clonotype was detected a few times. The chain uses TRBV2 and TRBJ2-5; 9 positions match TRBD2. The CDR3 is made up of 15 amino acids. Germline loops: CDR1 SNHLY, CDR2 FYNNEI. With V trimmed by 10 bases and J by 2 bases, 11 bases remained unmatched. Here the CDR3 reads CATRGSGGPQETQYF. The CDR3, as DNA: TGTGCCACCCGGGGTAGCGGGGGTCCTCAAGAGACCCAGTACTTC.

The V gene is TRBV29-1, the J gene TRBJ1-2; 10 bases match TRBD1. The CDR3 consists of 13 residues. Trimming removed 3 bases from V and 6 bases from J; junction bases left unmatched: 4. Germline assignment: CDR1 SQVTM and CDR2 ANQGSEA. CDR3 loop: CSVETDRGNGYTF. CDR3 DNA sequence: TGCAGCGTTGAGACGGACAGGGGGAATGGCTACACCTTC.

This clonotype was found many times. The chain is built from TRBV5-1 and TRBJ2-5, with 7 bases lining up with TRBD1. The CDR3 covers 14 residues. After removal of 4 bases from V and 2 bases from J, the junction contained 5 bases not matched to a gene. In germline, CDR1 is SGHRS, CDR2 YFSETQ. CDR3 residues: CASSTTGWQETQYF. CDR3 DNA sequence: TGCGCCAGCAGCACGACAGGGTGGCAAGAGACCCAGTACTTC.

Remarks on this clonotype: It may be a read error: a sequence one base away is much more abundant. The V and J genes are TRBV7-9 and TRBJ1-1; 10 nucleotides match TRBD1. Germline values: CDR1 SEHNR, CDR2 FQNEAQ (reference sequence). The CDR3 runs 12 residues. Here the CDR3 reads CAGSRDRGEAFF. The CDR3 DNA follows: TGTGCCGGCAGCCGGGACAGGGGCGAAGCTTTCTTT.

Concerning this clonotype: This clone may be a read error of a much larger clone one base away. This chain joins TRBV6-1 and TRBJ2-3; no definite D call. Germline lookup yields CDR1 MNHNS and CDR2 SASEGT. The CDR3 is 11 amino acids. CDR3 amino acids: CASREVSTQYF. The DNA of the CDR3 is TGTGCCAGCAGGGAAGTCAGTACGCAGTATTTT.

There are many counts of this clonotype. This sequence joins TRBV28 and TRBJ2-7; D might be TRBD2 (5 bases). This CDR3 is built from 13 residues. V lost 3 bases and J lost 7, with 13 bases in between. The germline CDR1 and CDR2 sequences are MDHEN and SYDVKM. The CDR3 protein is CASSFRGLGEQYF. CDR3 in DNA: TGTGCCAGCAGTTTCAGAGGGTTAGGTGAGCAGTACTTC. Supplemented by reference TRBV28 and TRBJ2-7, the full variable domain reads DVKVTQSSRYLVKRTGEKVFLECVQDMDHENMFWYRQDPGLGLRLIYFSYDVKMKEKGDIPEGYSVSREKKERFSLILESASTNQTSMYLCASSFRGLGEQYFGPGTRLTVT.

CDR3 residues: CSASSASGFTDTQYF. The CDR3 DNA reads as TGCAGTGCTAGCTCCGCTAGCGGGTTCACAGATACGCAGTATTTT. The chain carries TRBV20-1 and TRBJ2-3; TRBD2 matches 8 bases. Trimming took 3 bases from V and 2 from J; bases not matched to a gene: 7. The CDR3 consists of 15 residues. Germline V CDR1 and CDR2: DFQATT, SNEGSKA (reference sequence).

This clonotype was detected many times. CDR3 protein: CASSLGTSFGTDTQYF. The CDR3 DNA reads as TGCGCCAGCAGCTTGGGGACTAGCTTTGGCACAGATACGCAGTATTTT. The chain joins TRBV5-1 to TRBJ2-3, with 8 nucleotides matching TRBD2. The J segment lost 1 base and the V segment lost 0 bases, leaving 4 bases of the junction unmatched. The CDR3 spans 16 residues. Germline loops: CDR1 SGHRS, CDR2 YFSETQ.

The chain is built from TRBV5-1 and TRBJ2-1, with 8 bases that match TRBD1. This CDR3 contains 14 residues. V dropped 4 bases and J dropped 3; count of bases not matched to a gene: 3. CDR1 is SGHRS, CDR2 YFSETQ, per germline. DNA for the CDR3: TGCGCCAGCAGCCTTACAGGGGGCTACAATGAGCAGTTCTTC. This gives the protein CASSLTGGYNEQFF.

The chain is built from TRBV4-1 and TRBJ1-1; TRBD1 matches at 8 bases. The ends lost 0 bases at V and 7 bases at J; junction bases unmatched: 4. CDR3 length: 14 residues. CDR1 and CDR2 from the germline V gene are MGHRA and YSYEKL. The CDR3 spells CASSQERGTGEAFF. CDR3 nucleotide sequence: TGCGCCAGCAGCCAAGAGAGAGGGACAGGTGAAGCTTTCTTT.

The chain carries TRBV12-3 or TRBV12-4 and TRBJ1-2; 9 bases map to TRBD1. This CDR3 has 15 amino acids. The V segment lost 5 bases and the J segment 9 bases; nucleotides outside the gene matches: 13. CDR3 loop: CASSPGQGRTRRYTF. The CDR3 nucleotides are TGTGCCAGCAGTCCCGGACAGGGGAGGACAAGACGCTACACCTTC.

J is TRBJ1-2 and V is TRBV7-9; TRBD1 might be the D (5 bases). The germline CDR1 and CDR2 sequences are SEHNR and FQNEAQ (reference sequence). The CDR3 is made up of 14 amino acids. The V end lost 5 bases, the J end lost 4 bases, and 14 bases lay between the germline ends. CDR3 in DNA: TGTGCCAGCAGCCATGGGCAGGGCGGCTATGGCTACACCTTC. Amino acids: CASSHGQGGYGYTF. Looking up the rest from reference TRBV7-9 and TRBJ1-2 gives the full variable domain: DTGVSQNPRHKITKRGQNVTFRCDPISEHNRLYWYRQTLGQGPEFLTYFQNEAQLEKSRLLSDRFSAERPKGSFSTLEIQRTEQGDSAMYLCASSHGQGGYGYTFGSGTRLTVV.

This clonotype appeared many times. V is TRBV5-1 and J is TRBJ2-4, with a tentative D call TRBD2 (6 bases). CDR1 and CDR2 from the germline V gene are SGHRS and YFSETQ. Trimming pared 3 bases from V and 7 bases from J, leaving 20 bases between. The CDR3 is 16 amino acids. The DNA of the CDR3 is TGCGCCAGCAGCTCTGGGGGGTCTCCAGGAGGGAACATTCAGTACTTC. Residues: CASSSGGSPGGNIQYF.